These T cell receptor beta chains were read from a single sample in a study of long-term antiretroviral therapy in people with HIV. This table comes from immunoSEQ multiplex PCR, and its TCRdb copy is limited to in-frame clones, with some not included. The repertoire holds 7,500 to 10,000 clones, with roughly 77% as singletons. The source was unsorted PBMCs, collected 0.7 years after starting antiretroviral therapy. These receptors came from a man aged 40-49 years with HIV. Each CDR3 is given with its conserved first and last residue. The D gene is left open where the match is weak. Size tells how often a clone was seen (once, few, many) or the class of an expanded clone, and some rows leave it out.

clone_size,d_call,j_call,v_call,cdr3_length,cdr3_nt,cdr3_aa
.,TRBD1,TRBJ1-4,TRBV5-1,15,TGCGCCAGCAGCCGCGGACAGGCAACTAATGAAAAACTGTTTTTT,CASSRGQATNEKLFF
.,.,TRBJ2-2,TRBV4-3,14,TGCGCCAGCAGCCAAGAATCCAACACCGGGGAGCTGTTTTTT,CASSQESNTGELFF
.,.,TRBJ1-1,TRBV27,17,TGTGCCAGCAGTTTCCGATACCCCACCCAGGTGAACACTGAAGCTTTCTTT,CASSFRYPTQVNTEAFF
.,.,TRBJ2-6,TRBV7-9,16,TGTGCCAGCAGCTTAATGGGGGAGAGTGGGGCCAACGTCCTGACTTTC,CASSLMGESGANVLTF
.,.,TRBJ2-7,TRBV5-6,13,TGTGCCAGCAGCGGCGGGTTCCTTTACGAGCAGTACTTC,CASSGGFLYEQYF
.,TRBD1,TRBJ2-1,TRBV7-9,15,TGTGCCAGCAGCCAGGGGACAGGGGCCTACAATGAGCAGTTCTTC,CASSQGTGAYNEQFF
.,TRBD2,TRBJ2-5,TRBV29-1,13,TGCAGCGCACGTAGCGGGTACCAAGAGACCCAGTACTTC,CSARSGYQETQYF
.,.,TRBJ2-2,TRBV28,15,TGTGCCACCCATTTCCCCCTAGGGAACACCGGGGAGCTGTTTTTT,CATHFPLGNTGELFF
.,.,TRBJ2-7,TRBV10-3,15,TGTGCCATCAGTGAGGGGCGCGGGGGCCCCTACGAGCAGTACTTC,CAISEGRGGPYEQYF
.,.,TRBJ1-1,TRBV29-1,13,TGCAGCGTTGAAACGGCCGGGTCCACTGAAGCTTTCTTT,CSVETAGSTEAFF
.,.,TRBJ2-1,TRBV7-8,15,TGTGCCAGCAGCTTAAGCGCCCAGCCCTACAATGAGCAGTTCTTC,CASSLSAQPYNEQFF
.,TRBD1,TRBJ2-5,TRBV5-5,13,TGTGCCAGCGGCGACAGGGCCCCAGAGACCCAGTACTTC,CASGDRAPETQYF
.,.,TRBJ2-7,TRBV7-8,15,TGTGCCAGCAGCTTAGCACCGACTGATACCGACGAGCAGTACTTC,CASSLAPTDTDEQYF
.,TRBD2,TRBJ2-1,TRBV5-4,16,TGTGCCAGCAGACACAGCGGGAGTTTCCCCTACAATGAGCAGTTCTTC,CASRHSGSFPYNEQFF
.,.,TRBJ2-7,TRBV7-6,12,TGTGCCAGCAGTCTGTCCTCCTACGAGCAGTACTTC,CASSLSSYEQYF
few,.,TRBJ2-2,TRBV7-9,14,TGTGCCTACCTTAGTTGGGAAACTATCGGGGAGCTGTTTTTT,CAYLSWETIGELFF
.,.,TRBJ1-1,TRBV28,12,TGTGCCAGCAGTTTAAATCGGGGACGGGCTTTCTTT,CASSLNRGRAFF
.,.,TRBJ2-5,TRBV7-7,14,TGTGCCAGCGGCCGGGACACGTACCAAGAGACCCAGTACTTC,CASGRDTYQETQYF
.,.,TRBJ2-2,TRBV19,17,TGTGCCAGTAGTCCACTTGGAGAGGGATGGAACACCGGGGAGCTGTTTTTT,CASSPLGEGWNTGELFF
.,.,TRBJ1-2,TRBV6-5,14,TGTGCCAGCAGAGAGCCAGGCGCTAACTATGGCTACACCTTC,CASREPGANYGYTF